This T cell receptor beta chain appears in the sequencing data of a study of shared clonotypes between healthy human individuals. About this clone: The antigen remains undetermined.

V was trimmed by 4 bases and J by 1 base, leaving 4 bases between them. Per the germline V gene, CDR1 is GTSNPN and CDR2 is SVGIG (reference sequence). The CDR3 has 12 residues. Adult Caucasians living in Nashville, Tennessee made up all of the donors. The authors divided CD4+ cells into CD45RA+ naive and CD45RA-negative memory subsets. TCRdb's copy holds only in-frame clones and misses some; the assay was immunoSEQ multiplex PCR. The table shows about 2.3 million clones, with 85% to 95% occurring only once. Study-wide results and limits: An expected dependence of interdonor clonotype sharing on sequencing depth was noted.

The receptor's source is a man younger than 30 in good health. Some clones in this sample may be carry-over from other donors' samples. Sequencing used naive CD4+ T cells from PBMCs. Subset noted: CD45RA+ positively selected. The chain is built from TRBV30 and TRBJ2-2; D call uncertain. CDR3 DNA sequence: TGTGCCTGGAAGGTGAACACCGGGGAGCTGTTTTTT. Translation: CAWKVNTGELFF.